The 27 T cell receptor beta chains below were found in one sample sequenced in a study of blood T cell repertoires in COVID-19. Generated by immunoSEQ multiplex PCR, the TCRdb table keeps only in-frame clones and is missing some. Of 86,000 or so clones in the sample, more than 65% were seen once. The specimen was peripheral blood. The receptors derive from a man between 65 and 79 years old with acute or convalescent COVID-19.

The rearrangement links TRBV5-1 to TRBJ2-1, with 7 bases identical to TRBD1. The CDR3 extends over 14 amino acids. J gave up 8 bases and V 1 base, and 6 bases lay outside the gene matches. Germline CDR1 is SGHRS and CDR2 is YFSETQ. The CDR3 DNA is TGCGCCAGCAGCTTGCTTCGACAGGGAGATGAGCAGTTCTTC. Amino acid sequence: CASSLLRQGDEQFF. Complete variable domain (other parts from reference TRBV5-1 and TRBJ2-1): KAGVTQTPRYLIKTRGQQVTLSCSPISGHRSVSWYQQTPGQGLQFLFEYFSETQRNKGNFPGRFSGRQFSNSRSEMNVSTLELGDSALYLCASSLLRQGDEQFFGPGTRLTVL.

This clone was observed a few times. The V gene is TRBV10-2, the J gene TRBJ1-2; D unclear. Germline-derived CDR1 and CDR2 are WSHSY and SAAADI. This CDR3 is built from 14 residues. Trimming removed 4 bases from V and 6 bases from J, with 15 bases in between. This CDR3 reads CASSGSGSGDGYTF. The CDR3 DNA reads TGCGCCAGCAGTGGGAGTGGATCCGGAGATGGCTACACCTTC.

This chain's CDR3 is CASNAGTSAYNEQFF. CDR3 nucleotide sequence: TGTGCCAGTAACGCCGGGACTAGCGCTTACAATGAGCAGTTCTTC. V gene TRBV19 combines with J gene TRBJ2-1; 10 bases agree with TRBD2. Germline-derived CDR1 and CDR2 are LNHDA and SQIVND (reference sequence). The V segment lost 7 bases and the J segment 4 bases; nucleotides outside the gene matches: 7. The CDR3 length is 15 residues. The full variable domain, in which reference TRBV19 and TRBJ2-1 provide the parts outside the CDR3, is DGGITQSPKYLFRKEGQNVTLSCEQNLNHDAMYWYRQDPGQGLRLIYYSQIVNDFQKGDIAEGYSVSREKKESFPLTVTSAQKNPTAFYLCASNAGTSAYNEQFFGPGTRLTVL.

In nucleotides, the CDR3 is TGCGCCAGCAGCCAAGAGGGGCAGGGTAGGGCTCAGCCCCAGCATTTT. Its protein is CASSQEGQGRAQPQHF. The rearrangement uses TRBV4-1 and TRBJ1-5, with D perhaps TRBD1 (5 bases). Per germline, CDR1 MGHRA and CDR2 YSYEKL. The CDR3 contains 16 residues. Deletions cut 0 bases from V and 6 bases from J, with 15 bases between.

The chain has TRBV4-1 and TRBJ2-1, with 10 nucleotides matching TRBD2. CDR3 length: 16 residues. Germline trimming cut 1 base from V and 9 bases from J; bases unmatched to any gene: 9. Per germline, CDR1 MGHRA and CDR2 YSYEKL. The CDR3 DNA is TGCGCCAGCAGCCAAGCCCTAGCGGGGGATCAGGGTGAGCAGTTCTTC. Amino acids: CASSQALAGDQGEQFF.

This chain links TRBV11-3 with TRBJ2-1; 9 nucleotides line up with TRBD1. Germline values: CDR1 SGHNT, CDR2 YENEEA. Losses at the gene ends were 6 bases for V and 6 bases for J; bases not matched to a gene: 9. The CDR3 runs 15 residues. The CDR3: CASSPGTGQFNEQFF. CDR3 sequence (DNA): TGTGCCAGCAGTCCCGGGACAGGGCAGTTCAATGAGCAGTTCTTC.

The gene calls are TRBV2 and TRBJ2-5, with D perhaps matching TRBD1 (6 bases). Trimming removed 10 bases at V and 5 bases at J, with 14 bases between. The CDR3 spans 12 residues. Germline V gives CDR1 SNHLY, CDR2 FYNNEI. CDR3 region: CATLDRKETQYF. The CDR3 DNA reads as TGTGCCACTCTCGACAGGAAGGAGACCCAGTACTTC.

The chain has TRBV6-6 and TRBJ2-1, with 8 bases aligning to TRBD2. Germline values: CDR1 MNHNY, CDR2 SVGAGI (reference sequence). This CDR3 has 13 amino acids. J gave up 5 bases and V 11 bases, and 8 bases lay outside the gene matches. This CDR3 is CAGSGGQDNEQFF. The CDR3 DNA reads TGTGCCGGATCGGGGGGGCAGGACAATGAGCAGTTCTTC.

This clone has just one count. This chain links TRBV2 with TRBJ2-3; 7 bases align to TRBD2. The J segment lost 1 base and the V segment lost 9 bases, leaving 7 bases of the junction unmatched. Germline-derived CDR1 and CDR2 are SNHLY and FYNNEI. The CDR3 loop spans 14 amino acids. The CDR3 region is CASKTGGGTDTQYF. The CDR3 region has the DNA TGTGCCAGTAAGACGGGAGGAGGCACAGATACGCAGTATTTT.

The chain combines TRBV6-5 with TRBJ2-7; TRBD2 aligns across 8 bases. The CDR3 loop spans 15 amino acids. V dropped 6 bases and J dropped 4; count of bases not matched to a gene: 11. Germline V gene lookup returns CDR1 MNHEY and CDR2 SVGAGI. The CDR3 protein is CASRMGAGGSYEQYF. The CDR3 DNA reads TGTGCCAGCAGAATGGGGGCGGGGGGATCTTACGAGCAGTACTTC.

CDR3 coding DNA: TGTGCCAGTAGTATAGGGCCCCACGATGGCTACACCTTC. It yields the protein CASSIGPHDGYTF. The V call is TRBV19, the J call TRBJ1-2; D is uncertain. The CDR3 loop spans 13 amino acids. V was pared by 1 base and J by 6 bases, with 9 bases between. The germline V gene encodes CDR1 LNHDA and CDR2 SQIVND (reference sequence). The whole variable domain, remainder taken from reference TRBV19 and TRBJ1-2, is DGGITQSPKYLFRKEGQNVTLSCEQNLNHDAMYWYRQDPGQGLRLIYYSQIVNDFQKGDIAEGYSVSREKKESFPLTVTSAQKNPTAFYLCASSIGPHDGYTFGSGTRLTVV.

The chain carries TRBV10-2 and TRBJ1-2; TRBD1 agrees at 10 bases. V was pared by 6 bases and J by 8 bases, with 6 bases of the junction left unmatched. The germline V gene has CDR1 WSHSY and CDR2 SAAADI. The CDR3 loop spans 13 amino acids. The CDR3 region is CASREGTGDGYTF. The CDR3 DNA sequence: TGCGCCAGCAGGGAAGGGACAGGGGACGGCTACACCTTC.

The rearrangement uses TRBV5-1 and TRBJ2-5; 14 bases match TRBD2. Germline loops: CDR1 SGHRS, CDR2 YFSETQ. Trimming took 0 bases from V and 5 from J; bases not matched to a gene: 3. CDR3 length: 16 residues. The CDR3 here is CASSLEGTSGGETQYF. The CDR3, as DNA: TGCGCCAGCAGCTTGGAAGGGACTAGCGGGGGTGAGACCCAGTACTTC.

The rearrangement uses TRBV10-3 and TRBJ1-1; tentatively, D is TRBD1 (6 bases). Germline V gives CDR1 ENHRY, CDR2 SYGVKD. V was pared by 6 bases and J by 4 bases, with 12 bases between. This CDR3 comprises 13 residues. The DNA for the CDR3 is TGTGCCATCAGGAGAGACAGGACCACTGAAGCTTTCTTT. This sequence encodes CAIRRDRTTEAFF.

This rearrangement joins TRBV15 to TRBJ2-3; 13 bases are shared with TRBD2. With V trimmed by 4 bases and J by 5 bases, 3 bases remained unmatched. This CDR3 has 15 residues. From germline, CDR1 is LNHNV and CDR2 YYDKDF (reference sequence). The CDR3 DNA reads TGTGCCACCAGCAAAGGACTAGCGGGGGTAGATACGCAGTATTTT. Translated: CATSKGLAGVDTQYF.

V is TRBV16 and J is TRBJ2-2, with a weak D call TRBD2 (6 bases). The CDR3 runs to 16 residues. Germline V gene data show CDR1 as KGHSY and CDR2 as FQNENV. Trimming stripped 2 bases from V and 5 bases from J, with 15 bases between. The CDR3 coding sequence is TGTGCCAGCAGCCAAAACATAGGACTAAATACCGGGGAGCTGTTTTTT. It specifies CASSQNIGLNTGELFF.

This chain joins TRBV10-1 and TRBJ1-6; D call uncertain. This CDR3 spans 13 amino acids. V shed 6 bases and J shed 6 bases, with 9 bases lying between them. Germline V lookup: CDR1 WNHNN, CDR2 SYGVQD (reference sequence). The CDR3 nucleotides are TGCGCCAGCAGCCAGACGGGTAATTCACCCCTCCACTTT. Translation gives CASSQTGNSPLHF.

The V and J genes are TRBV4-2 and TRBJ1-2, with unresolved D. This CDR3 region has 16 residues. Germline values: CDR1 LGHNA, CDR2 YNFKEQ. Trimming took 4 bases from V and 2 from J, leaving 17 bases between them. CDR3 region: CASSRERRSGNYGYTF. Written as DNA, the CDR3 is TGTGCCAGCAGCCGGGAAAGACGATCGGGGAACTATGGCTACACCTTC.

This chain uses TRBV19 with TRBJ1-4; D uncertain. This CDR3 spans 14 amino acids. The ends were cut back, 4 bases at V and 7 bases at J, with 13 bases in the middle. Germline lookup yields CDR1 LNHDA and CDR2 SQIVND (reference sequence). The CDR3 sequence is CASSSEARSEKLFF. DNA of the CDR3: TGTGCCAGTAGTAGTGAGGCCCGGAGTGAAAAACTGTTTTTT.

The rearrangement uses TRBV5-5 and TRBJ2-7; tentative D call: TRBD1 (6 bases). CDR3 size: 13 residues. The germline gives CDR1 SGHKS, CDR2 YYEKEE (reference sequence). V was shortened by 2 bases and J by 1 base, with 7 bases between the two germline ends. The CDR3 is CASSFTGSYEQYV. The CDR3 nucleotides read TGTGCCAGCAGCTTTACAGGGTCCTACGAGCAGTACGTC.

The J gene is TRBJ2-3, the V gene TRBV7-3; maybe TRBD1 (5 bases). CDR1 is SGHTA, CDR2 FQGTGA, per germline. This CDR3 is 16 amino acids long. V was clipped by 5 bases and J by 1 base, with 16 bases between them. The CDR3 loop is CASSPGYARGTDTQYF. CDR3 bases: TGTGCCAGCAGCCCAGGGTACGCTCGGGGCACAGATACGCAGTATTTT.

The J gene is TRBJ2-7, the V gene TRBV25-1; TRBD2 agrees at 15 bases. V lost 7 bases to trimming and J lost 3 bases; unmatched junction nucleotides: 4. CDR3 length: 15 residues. Germline V gives CDR1 MGHDK, CDR2 SYGVNS. In nucleotides, the CDR3 is TGTGCCAGCACCCCGGGACTAGCGGGGGGCTACGAGCAGTACTTC. It translates to CASTPGLAGGYEQYF.

This chain links TRBV18 with TRBJ2-5; D unresolved. This CDR3 is 15 amino acids long. Germline assignment: CDR1 KGHSH and CDR2 LQKENI. Deletions cut 6 bases from V and 5 bases from J, with 19 bases between. The CDR3 DNA sequence: TGTGCCAGCTCCCCGAGTAGGCAAGGCGGCGAGACCCAGTACTTC. Residues: CASSPSRQGGETQYF.

The CDR3 region has the DNA TGTGCCAGCAGTTTCTCGGGCGGGGCCTCACCAGATACGCAGTATTTT. This gives the protein CASSFSGGASPDTQYF. This chain joins TRBV28 and TRBJ2-3, with a tentative D call TRBD2 (6 bases). The CDR3 is 16 residues long. The V gene's germline CDR1 is MDHEN and CDR2 SYDVKM. Trimming took 3 bases from V and 4 from J, leaving 17 bases between them. Drawing the rest from reference TRBV28 and TRBJ2-3, the complete variable domain is DVKVTQSSRYLVKRTGEKVFLECVQDMDHENMFWYRQDPGLGLRLIYFSYDVKMKEKGDIPEGYSVSREKKERFSLILESASTNQTSMYLCASSFSGGASPDTQYFGPGTRLTVL.

The rearrangement joins TRBV4-1 to TRBJ1-5; the D is unclear. This CDR3 is built from 16 residues. The germline gives CDR1 MGHRA, CDR2 YSYEKL. V was cut by 1 base and J by 6 bases, with 16 bases left in between. The CDR3 DNA reads as TGCGCCAGCAGCCAAGTACCCAGTATTGGAGGTCAGCCCCAGCATTTT. Protein product: CASSQVPSIGGQPQHF.

As to this clone: Other DNA sequences within the sample encode an identical CDR3. This chain links TRBV18 with TRBJ1-1; D remains ambiguous. This CDR3 is built from 13 residues. Trimming pared 1 base from V and 1 base from J, leaving 4 bases between. Germline CDR1 is KGHSH and CDR2 is LQKENI. CDR3 coding DNA: TGTGCCAGCTCACCACTAGCGAACACTGAAGCTTTCTTT. As protein: CASSPLANTEAFF.

This chain joins TRBV25-1 and TRBJ1-3; D remains ambiguous. From germline, CDR1 is MGHDK and CDR2 SYGVNS. The CDR3 runs to 14 residues. V lost 4 bases to trimming and J lost 0 bases, with 7 bases between them. Here the CDR3 DNA reads TGTGCCAGCAGTGGCAGGCTCTCTGGAAACACCATATATTTT. It codes for CASSGRLSGNTIYF.